This TCR beta chain was sequenced during a study of blood T cell repertoires in COVID-19. TCRdb keeps only in-frame clones here, not all; method: immunoSEQ multiplex PCR. The top ten clones hold over 1.5% of a sample with fewer than 400,000 clones, 89% of them seen once. Trimming left V 1 base short and J 3 bases short, with 11 bases between. Germline V gene data show CDR1 as SGHRS and CDR2 as YFSETQ. The CDR3 length is 15 residues. The TCR sequence derives from a woman younger than 45 with COVID-19, enrolled during active disease. The rearrangement uses TRBV5-1 and TRBJ2-1, with a weak D call TRBD2 (6 bases). Sequencing was done on a sample of peripheral blood. The CDR3 DNA reads as TGCGCCAGCAGCTTGCGGGAGCAGGGCTACAATGAGCAGTTCTTC. This gives the protein CASSLREQGYNEQFF.